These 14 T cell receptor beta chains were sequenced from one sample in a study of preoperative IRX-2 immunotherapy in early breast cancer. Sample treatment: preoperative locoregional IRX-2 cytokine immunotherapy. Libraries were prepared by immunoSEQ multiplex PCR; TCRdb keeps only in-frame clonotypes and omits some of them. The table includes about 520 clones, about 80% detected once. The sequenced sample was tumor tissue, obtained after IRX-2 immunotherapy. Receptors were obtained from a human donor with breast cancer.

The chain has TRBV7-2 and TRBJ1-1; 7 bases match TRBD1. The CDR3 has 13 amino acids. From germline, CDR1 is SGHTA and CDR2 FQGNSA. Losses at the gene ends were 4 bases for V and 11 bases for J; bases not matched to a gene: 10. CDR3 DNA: TGTGCCAGCAGCTCCAGGACAGGAACGACCGCTTTCTTT. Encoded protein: CASSSRTGTTAFF.

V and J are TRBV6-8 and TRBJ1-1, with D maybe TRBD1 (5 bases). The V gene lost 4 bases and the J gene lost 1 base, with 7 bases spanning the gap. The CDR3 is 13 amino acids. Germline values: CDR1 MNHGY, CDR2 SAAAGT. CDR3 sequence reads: CASSSGWNTEAFF. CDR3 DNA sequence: TGTGCCAGCAGTTCAGGGTGGAACACTGAAGCTTTCTTT.

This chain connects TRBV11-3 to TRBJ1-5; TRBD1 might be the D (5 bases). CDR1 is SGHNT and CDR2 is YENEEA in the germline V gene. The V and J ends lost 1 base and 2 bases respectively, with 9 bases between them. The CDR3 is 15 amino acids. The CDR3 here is CASSLVGGGNQPQHF. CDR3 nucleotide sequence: TGTGCCAGCAGCTTAGTGGGGGGAGGCAATCAGCCCCAGCATTTT.

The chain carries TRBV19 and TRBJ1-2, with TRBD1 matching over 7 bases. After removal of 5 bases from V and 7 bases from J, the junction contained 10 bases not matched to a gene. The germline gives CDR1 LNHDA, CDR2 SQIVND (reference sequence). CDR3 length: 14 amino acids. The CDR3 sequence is CASSPQDRVIGYTF. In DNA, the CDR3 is TGTGCCAGTAGTCCACAAGACAGGGTCATTGGCTACACCTTC.

The CDR3 nucleotides read TGTGCCAGCACCACACAGGGCGTACCAACCTACGAGCAGTACTTC. Translating gives CASTTQGVPTYEQYF. The chain has TRBV6-8 and TRBJ2-7; a possible D gene is TRBD1 (6 bases). The CDR3 totals 15 residues. The V end was cut by 7 bases, the J end by 2 bases, with 18 bases between. Germline CDR1 MNHGY, CDR2 SAAAGT.

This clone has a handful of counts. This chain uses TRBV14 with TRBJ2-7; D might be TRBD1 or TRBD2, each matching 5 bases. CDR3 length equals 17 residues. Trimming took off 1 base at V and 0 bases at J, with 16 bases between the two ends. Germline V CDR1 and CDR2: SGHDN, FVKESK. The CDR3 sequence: CASSQAGRIFFSYEQYF. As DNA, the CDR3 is TGTGCCAGCAGCCAAGCGGGACGGATTTTCTTCTCCTACGAGCAGTACTTC.

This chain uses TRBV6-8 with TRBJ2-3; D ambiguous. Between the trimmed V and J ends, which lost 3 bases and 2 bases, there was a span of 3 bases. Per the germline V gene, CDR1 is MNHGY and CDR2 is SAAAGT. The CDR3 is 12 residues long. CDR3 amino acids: CASSYHTDTQYF. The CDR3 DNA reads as TGTGCCAGCAGTTATCACACAGATACGCAGTATTTT.

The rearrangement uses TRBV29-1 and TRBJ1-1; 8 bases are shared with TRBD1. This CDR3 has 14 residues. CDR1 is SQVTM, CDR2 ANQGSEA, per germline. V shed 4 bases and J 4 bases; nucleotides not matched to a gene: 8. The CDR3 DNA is TGCAGCGTTGGGGACAGGAGGACAGGCACTGAAGCTTTCTTT. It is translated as CSVGDRRTGTEAFF. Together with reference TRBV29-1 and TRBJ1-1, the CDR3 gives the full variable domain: SAVISQKPSRDICQRGTSLTIQCQVDSQVTMMFWYRQQPGQSLTLIATANQGSEATYESGFVIDKFPISRPNLTFSTLTVSNMSPEDSSIYLCSVGDRRTGTEAFFGQGTRLTVV.

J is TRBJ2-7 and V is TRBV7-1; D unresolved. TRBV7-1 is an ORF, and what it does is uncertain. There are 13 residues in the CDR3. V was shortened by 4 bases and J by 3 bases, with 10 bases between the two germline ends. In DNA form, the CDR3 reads TGTGCCAGCAGCTTAGATAACTACTACGAGCAGTACTTC. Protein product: CASSLDNYYEQYF.

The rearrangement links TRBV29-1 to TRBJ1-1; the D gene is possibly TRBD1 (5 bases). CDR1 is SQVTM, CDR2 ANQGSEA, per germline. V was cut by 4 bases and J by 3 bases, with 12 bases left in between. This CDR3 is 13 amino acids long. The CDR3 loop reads CSVGRAGDTEAFF. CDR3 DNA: TGCAGCGTTGGTAGGGCGGGGGACACTGAAGCTTTCTTT.

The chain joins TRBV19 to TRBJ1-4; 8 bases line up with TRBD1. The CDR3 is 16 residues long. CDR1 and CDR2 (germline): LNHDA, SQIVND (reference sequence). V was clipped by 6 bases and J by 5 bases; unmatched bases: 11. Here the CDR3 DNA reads TGTGCCAGTAGCCCGGACAGGGTTAGTGGCAATGAAAAACTGTTTTTT. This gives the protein CASSPDRVSGNEKLFF.

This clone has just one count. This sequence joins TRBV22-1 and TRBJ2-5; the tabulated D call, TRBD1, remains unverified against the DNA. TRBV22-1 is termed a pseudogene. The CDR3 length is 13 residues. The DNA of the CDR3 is TGTGCCAGCAGGGGTGGGACAGGGGAGACCCAGTACTTC. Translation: CASRGGTGETQYF.

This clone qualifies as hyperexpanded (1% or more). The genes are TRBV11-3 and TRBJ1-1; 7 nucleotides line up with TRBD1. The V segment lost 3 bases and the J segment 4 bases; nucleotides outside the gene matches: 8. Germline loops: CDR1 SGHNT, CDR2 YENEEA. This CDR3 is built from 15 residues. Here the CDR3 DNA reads TGTGCCAGCAGCTTGACTTGGACAGGAGGCACTGAAGCTTTCTTT. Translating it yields CASSLTWTGGTEAFF.

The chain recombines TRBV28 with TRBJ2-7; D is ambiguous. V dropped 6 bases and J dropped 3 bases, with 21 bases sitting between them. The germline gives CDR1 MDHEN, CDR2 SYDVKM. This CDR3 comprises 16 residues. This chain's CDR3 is CASSLGSQGGYYEQYF. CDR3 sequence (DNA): TGTGCCAGCAGCCTGGGATCGCAAGGTGGTTACTACGAGCAGTACTTC.